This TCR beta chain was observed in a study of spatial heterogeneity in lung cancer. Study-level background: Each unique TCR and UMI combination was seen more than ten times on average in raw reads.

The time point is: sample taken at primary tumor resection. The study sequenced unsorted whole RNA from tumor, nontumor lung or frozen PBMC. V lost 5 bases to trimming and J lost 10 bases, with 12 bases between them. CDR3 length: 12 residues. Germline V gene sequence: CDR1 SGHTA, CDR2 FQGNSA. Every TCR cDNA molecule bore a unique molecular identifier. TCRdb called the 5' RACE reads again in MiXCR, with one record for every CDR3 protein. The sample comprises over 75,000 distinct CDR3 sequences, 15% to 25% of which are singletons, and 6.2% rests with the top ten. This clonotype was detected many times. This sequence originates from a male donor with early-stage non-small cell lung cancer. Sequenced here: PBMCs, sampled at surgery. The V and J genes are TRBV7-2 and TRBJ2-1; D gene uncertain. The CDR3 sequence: CASSVHGQEQFF. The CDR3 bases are TGTGCCAGCAGCGTACATGGGCAAGAGCAGTTCTTC.